This T cell receptor beta chain appears in the sequencing data of a study of graft-versus-host responses after intestinal transplantation. The germline V gene encodes CDR1 SGHNT and CDR2 YYREEE (reference sequence). This CDR3 is 13 amino acids long. Trimming shortened V by 4 bases and J by 6 bases, and 10 bases separated the two germline ends. This clone was recorded a few times. No antigen is known for it. Here immunoSEQ multiplex PCR was the method, and the copy in TCRdb shows in-frame clones only, minus some. This sample carries around 89,000 clones, about 90% of them seen once, and the ten largest clones take about 0.4%.

The TCR comes from a human donor who was the organ donor for an intestinal transplant. The specimen comprised unstimulated CD8+ T cells sorted from spleen or lymph node cells, sampled before transplant. The chain combines TRBV5-4 with TRBJ1-4; D perhaps matches TRBD1 (5 bases). The CDR3 loop reads CASSGLTDEKLFF. CDR3 nucleotides: TGTGCCAGCAGCGGGCTGACAGATGAAAAACTGTTTTTT.